This T cell receptor beta chain was retrieved from a study of cytomegalovirus exposure and HLA in healthy donors. Separate from the roughly 730-subject first cohort, the approximately 130-subject validation cohort was the one that the donors belonged to. Study observations and caveats: Listed as cytomegalovirus-associated were 150 to 200 TCR beta chains.

Regarding this clone: Its antigen is unknown.

CDR1 LNHDA and CDR2 SQIVND come from the germline V gene (reference sequence). The CDR3 covers 15 residues. Trimming left V 2 bases short and J 0 bases short, with 8 bases between. Using immunoSEQ multiplex PCR, the repertoire was profiled, and TCRdb retains in-frame clones only, with some absent. The sample has 160,000 or so clones, almost 85% seen once; the top ten hold approximately 10%. The sequence was obtained from a man in his thirties or forties in good health and CMV-seropositive. The chain has TRBV19 and TRBJ2-1, with no clear D. The sequenced material came from PBMCs. DNA of the CDR3: TGTGCCAGTAGTATACAGCGCAGCTCCTACAATGAGCAGTTCTTC. This codes for CASSIQRSSYNEQFF.